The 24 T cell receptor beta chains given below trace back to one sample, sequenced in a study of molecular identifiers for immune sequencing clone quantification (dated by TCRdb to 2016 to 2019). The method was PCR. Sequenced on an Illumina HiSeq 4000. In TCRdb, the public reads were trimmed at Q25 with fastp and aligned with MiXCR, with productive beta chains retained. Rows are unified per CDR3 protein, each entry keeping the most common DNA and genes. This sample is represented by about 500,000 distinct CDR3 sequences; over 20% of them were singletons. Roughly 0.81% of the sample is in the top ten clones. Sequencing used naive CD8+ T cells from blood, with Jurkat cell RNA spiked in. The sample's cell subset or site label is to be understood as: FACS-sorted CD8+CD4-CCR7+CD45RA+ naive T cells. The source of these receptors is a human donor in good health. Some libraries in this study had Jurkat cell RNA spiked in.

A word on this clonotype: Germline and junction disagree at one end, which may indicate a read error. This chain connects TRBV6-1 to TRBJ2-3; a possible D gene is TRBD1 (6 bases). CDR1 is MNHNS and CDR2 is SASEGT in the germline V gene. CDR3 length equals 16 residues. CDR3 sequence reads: CAGSESRTAITDTQYF. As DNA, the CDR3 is TGTGCCGGCAGTGAATCCCGGACAGCCATCACAGATACGCAGTATTTT.

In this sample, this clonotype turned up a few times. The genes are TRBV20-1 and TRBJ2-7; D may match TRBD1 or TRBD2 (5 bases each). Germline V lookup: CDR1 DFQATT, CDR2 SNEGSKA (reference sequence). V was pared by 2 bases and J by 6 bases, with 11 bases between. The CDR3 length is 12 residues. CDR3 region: CSARTGTPEQYF. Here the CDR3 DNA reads TGCAGTGCTAGAACGGGGACCCCCGAGCAGTACTTC.

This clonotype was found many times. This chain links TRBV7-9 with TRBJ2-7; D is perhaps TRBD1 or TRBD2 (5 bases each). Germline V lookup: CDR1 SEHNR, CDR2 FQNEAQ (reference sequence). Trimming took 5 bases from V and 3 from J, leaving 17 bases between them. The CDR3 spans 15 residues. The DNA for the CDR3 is TGTGCCAGCAGCGCCAACGACGGGGCCGTCTACGAGCAGTACTTC. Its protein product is CASSANDGAVYEQYF.

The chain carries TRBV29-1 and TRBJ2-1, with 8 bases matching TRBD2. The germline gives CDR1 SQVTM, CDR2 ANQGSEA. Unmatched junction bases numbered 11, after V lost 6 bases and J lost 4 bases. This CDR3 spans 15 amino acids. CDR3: CSVAGTGGGYNEQFF. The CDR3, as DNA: TGCAGCGTCGCCGGGACTGGCGGGGGGTACAATGAGCAGTTCTTC.

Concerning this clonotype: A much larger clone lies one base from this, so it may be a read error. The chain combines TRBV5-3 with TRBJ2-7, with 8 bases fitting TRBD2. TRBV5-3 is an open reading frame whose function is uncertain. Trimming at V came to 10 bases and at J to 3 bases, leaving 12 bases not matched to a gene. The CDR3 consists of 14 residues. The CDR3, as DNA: TGTGCCGGCAGCTCGGGAGGGGCTATCTACGAGCAGTACTTC. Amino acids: CAGSSGGAIYEQYF.

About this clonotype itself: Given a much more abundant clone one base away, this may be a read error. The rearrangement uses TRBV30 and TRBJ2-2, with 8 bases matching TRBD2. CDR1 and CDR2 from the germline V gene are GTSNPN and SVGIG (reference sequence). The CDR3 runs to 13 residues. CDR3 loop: CAWRGLGTGEPFF. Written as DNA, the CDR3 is TGTGCCTGGAGGGGACTAGGGACCGGGGAGCCGTTTTTT.

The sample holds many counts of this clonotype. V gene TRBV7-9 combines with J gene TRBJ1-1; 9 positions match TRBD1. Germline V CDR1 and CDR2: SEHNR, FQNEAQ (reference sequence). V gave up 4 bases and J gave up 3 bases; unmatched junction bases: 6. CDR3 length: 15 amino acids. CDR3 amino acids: CASSYTGGADTEAFF. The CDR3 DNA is TGTGCCAGCAGCTACACAGGGGGCGCGGACACTGAAGCTTTCTTT.

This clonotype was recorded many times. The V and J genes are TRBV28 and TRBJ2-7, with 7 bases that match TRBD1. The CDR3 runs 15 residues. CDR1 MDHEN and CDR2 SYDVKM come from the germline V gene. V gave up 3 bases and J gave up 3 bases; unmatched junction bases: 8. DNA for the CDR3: TGTGCCAGCAGTTTTCTTCGGGACAGCAGCTACGAGCAGTACTTC. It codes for CASSFLRDSSYEQYF.

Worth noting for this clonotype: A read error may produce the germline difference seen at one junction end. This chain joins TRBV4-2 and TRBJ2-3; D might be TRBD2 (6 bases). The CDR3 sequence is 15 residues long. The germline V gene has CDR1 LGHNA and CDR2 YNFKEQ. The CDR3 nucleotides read TGTGCCAGCAGCCAAGAATGGAGGGAAACAGATACGCAGTGTTTT. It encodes CASSQEWRETDTQCF.

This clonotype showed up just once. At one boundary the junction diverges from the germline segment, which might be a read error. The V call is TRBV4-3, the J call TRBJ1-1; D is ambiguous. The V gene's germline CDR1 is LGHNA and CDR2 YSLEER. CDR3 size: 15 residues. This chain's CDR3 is CAGSQDFGGNTEAFF. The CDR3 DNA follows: TGCGCCGGCAGCCAAGATTTTGGAGGGAACACTGAAGCTTTCTTT.

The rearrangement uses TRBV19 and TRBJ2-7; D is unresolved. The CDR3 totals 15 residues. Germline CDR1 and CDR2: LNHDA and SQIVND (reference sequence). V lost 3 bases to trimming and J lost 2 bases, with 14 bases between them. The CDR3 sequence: CASSMGRQPPYEQYF. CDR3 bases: TGTGCCAGTAGTATGGGTAGGCAGCCTCCCTACGAGCAGTACTTC.

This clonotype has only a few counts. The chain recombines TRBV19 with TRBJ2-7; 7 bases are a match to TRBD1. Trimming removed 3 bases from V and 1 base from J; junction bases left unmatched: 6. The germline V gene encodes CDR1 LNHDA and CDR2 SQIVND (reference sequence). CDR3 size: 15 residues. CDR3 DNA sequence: TGTGCCAGTAGTATCCTACAGGGGAATTCCTACGAGCAGTACTTC. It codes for CASSILQGNSYEQYF.

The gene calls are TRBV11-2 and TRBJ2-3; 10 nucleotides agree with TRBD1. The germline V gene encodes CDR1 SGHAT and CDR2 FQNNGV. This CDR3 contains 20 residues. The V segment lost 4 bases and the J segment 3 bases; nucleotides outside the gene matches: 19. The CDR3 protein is CASSSFGAQTGGELTDTQYF. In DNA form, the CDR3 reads TGTGCCAGCAGCTCATTCGGGGCCCAGACAGGGGGCGAGCTGACAGATACGCAGTATTTT.

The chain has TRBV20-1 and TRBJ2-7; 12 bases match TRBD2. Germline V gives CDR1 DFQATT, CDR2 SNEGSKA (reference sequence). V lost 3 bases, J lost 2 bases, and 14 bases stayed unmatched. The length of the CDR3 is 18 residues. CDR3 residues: CSASDGTSGFLRAYEQYF. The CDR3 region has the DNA TGCAGTGCTAGCGACGGGACTAGCGGGTTTCTGAGAGCCTACGAGCAGTACTTC.

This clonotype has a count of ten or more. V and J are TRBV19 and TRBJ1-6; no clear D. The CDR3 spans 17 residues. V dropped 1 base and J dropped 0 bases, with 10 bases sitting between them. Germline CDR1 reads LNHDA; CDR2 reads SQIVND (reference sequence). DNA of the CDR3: TGTGCCAGTAGTATAGTGGCGGGCAGCTCCTATAATTCACCCCTCCACTTT. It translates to CASSIVAGSSYNSPLHF.

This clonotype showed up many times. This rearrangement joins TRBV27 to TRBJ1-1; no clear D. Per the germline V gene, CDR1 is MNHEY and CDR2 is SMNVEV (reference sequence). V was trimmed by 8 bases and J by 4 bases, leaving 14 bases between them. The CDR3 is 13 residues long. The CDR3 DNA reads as TGTGCCAGCCATTTTTTTCCGGGCACTGAAGCTTTCTTT. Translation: CASHFFPGTEAFF.

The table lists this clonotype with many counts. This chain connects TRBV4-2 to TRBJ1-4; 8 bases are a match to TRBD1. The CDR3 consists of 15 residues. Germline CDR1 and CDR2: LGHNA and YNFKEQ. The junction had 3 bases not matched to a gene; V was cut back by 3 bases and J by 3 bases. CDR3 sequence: CASSQDRAANEKLFF. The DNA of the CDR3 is TGTGCCAGCAGCCAGGACAGGGCGGCTAATGAAAAACTGTTTTTT.

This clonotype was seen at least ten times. The CDR3 is CSVEEPLWQGNEKLFF. The DNA of the CDR3 is TGCAGCGTTGAAGAACCCCTTTGGCAAGGAAATGAAAAACTGTTTTTT. The rearrangement links TRBV29-1 to TRBJ1-4; the D is unclear. The germline gives CDR1 SQVTM, CDR2 ANQGSEA. The CDR3 has 16 amino acids. V was cut by 0 bases and J by 5 bases, with 16 bases left in between.

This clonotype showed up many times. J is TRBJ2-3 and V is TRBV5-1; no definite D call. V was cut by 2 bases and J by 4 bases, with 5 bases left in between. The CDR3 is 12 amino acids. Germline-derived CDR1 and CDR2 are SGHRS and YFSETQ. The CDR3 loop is CASSFNADTQYF. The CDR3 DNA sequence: TGCGCCAGCAGCTTCAATGCAGATACGCAGTATTTT.

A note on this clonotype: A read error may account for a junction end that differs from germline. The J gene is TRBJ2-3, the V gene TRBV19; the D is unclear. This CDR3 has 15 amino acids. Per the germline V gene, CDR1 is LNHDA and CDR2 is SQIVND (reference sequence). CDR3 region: CASCMGGRSTDTQYF. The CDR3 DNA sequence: TGTGCCAGTTGTATGGGCGGCCGAAGCACAGATACGCAGTATTTT.

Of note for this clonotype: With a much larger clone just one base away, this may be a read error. CDR3 sequence: CAGTWTSTDTQYF. DNA for the CDR3: TGTGCCGGTACCTGGACTAGCACAGATACGCAGTATTTT. V is TRBV19 and J is TRBJ2-3, with D possibly matching TRBD2 (5 bases). CDR1 LNHDA and CDR2 SQIVND come from the germline V gene (reference sequence). The V and J ends lost 11 bases and 0 bases respectively, with 12 bases between them. CDR3 length: 13 residues.

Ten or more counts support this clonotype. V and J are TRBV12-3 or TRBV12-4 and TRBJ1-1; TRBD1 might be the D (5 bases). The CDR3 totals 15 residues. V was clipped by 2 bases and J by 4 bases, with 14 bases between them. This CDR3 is CASSLTGHRGTEAFF. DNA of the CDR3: TGTGCCAGCAGTTTAACCGGACACCGGGGCACTGAAGCTTTCTTT.

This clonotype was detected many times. The CDR3 protein is CSARARQESTDTQYF. The CDR3 DNA sequence: TGCAGTGCTAGAGCCCGACAGGAGAGCACAGATACGCAGTATTTT. The chain carries TRBV20-1 and TRBJ2-3; a possible D gene is TRBD1 (6 bases). V lost 1 base and J 0 bases, leaving 11 bases between the germline ends. The CDR3 is 15 amino acids. Germline CDR1 is DFQATT and CDR2 is SNEGSKA (reference sequence).

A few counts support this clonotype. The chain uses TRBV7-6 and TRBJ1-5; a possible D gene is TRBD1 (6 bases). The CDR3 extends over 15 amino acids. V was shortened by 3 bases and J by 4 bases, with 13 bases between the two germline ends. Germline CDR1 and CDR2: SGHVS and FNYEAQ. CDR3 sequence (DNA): TGTGCCAGCAGCTTTTATCCAGGGGAAAATCAGCCCCAGCATTTT. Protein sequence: CASSFYPGENQPQHF.